What follows are 24 T cell receptor beta chains derived from one specimen sequenced in a study of beta chain features in type 1 diabetes. Study-wide results and limits: The study found moderately but significantly shorter TCRB CDR3s in all four CD4+ subsets of Type 1 diabetes patients.

No antigen has been identified for these receptors. Expressed TCRB transcripts were sequenced because the isolated RNA had all been reverse transcribed beforehand. Clones were sequenced by immunoSEQ multiplex PCR, and TCRdb holds only the in-frame ones, with some missing. The sample carries about 160,000 clones, almost 65% recorded once. The sequencing sample was made of naive CD4+ T cells from blood. The source of these receptors is a man aged 25 to 40 with type 1 diabetes.

This chain uses TRBV5-1 with TRBJ2-2; 7 bases fit TRBD1. Trimming at V came to 1 base and at J to 2 bases, leaving 2 bases not matched to a gene. The CDR3 consists of 15 residues. Germline V CDR1 and CDR2: SGHRS, YFSETQ. The CDR3 reads CASSLRQGNTGELFF. In nucleotides, the CDR3 is TGCGCCAGCAGCTTGAGACAGGGCAACACCGGGGAGCTGTTTTTT.

V is TRBV7-9 and J is TRBJ1-1; D is unclear. The V gene lost 0 bases and the J gene lost 1 base, with 3 bases spanning the gap. This CDR3 region has 13 residues. CDR1 SEHNR and CDR2 FQNEAQ come from the germline V gene (reference sequence). The CDR3 DNA follows: TGTGCCAGCAGCTTAGCGGGGAACACTGAAGCTTTCTTT. Translation gives CASSLAGNTEAFF.

The chain joins TRBV25-1 to TRBJ2-5; 8 bases agree with TRBD1. V trimming: 4 bases; J trimming: 5 bases; junction bases outside the gene matches: 12. Germline assignment: CDR1 MGHDK and CDR2 SYGVNS. This CDR3 has 16 amino acids. This CDR3 is CASSGTGGPIQETQYF. The DNA for the CDR3 is TGTGCCAGCAGTGGTACAGGGGGGCCAATTCAGGAGACCCAGTACTTC.

A few counts support this clone. The chain joins TRBV29-1 to TRBJ2-7; TRBD1 matches at 9 bases. V trimming: 3 bases; J trimming: 3 bases; junction bases outside the gene matches: 3. The length of the CDR3 is 13 residues. Germline assignment: CDR1 SQVTM and CDR2 ANQGSEA. CDR3 coding DNA: TGCAGCGTTGACGGGACAGGGCGCTACGAGCAGTACTTC. This encodes CSVDGTGRYEQYF.

J is TRBJ2-3 and V is TRBV4-3; 10 positions match TRBD1. V shed 8 bases, J shed 7 bases, and the junction held 12 bases outside the gene matches. The CDR3 consists of 15 residues. CDR1 is LGHNA and CDR2 is YSLEER in the germline V gene. CDR3 in amino acids: CASSPRGQGKNTQYF. The CDR3 bases are TGCGCCAGCTCCCCACGGGGACAGGGGAAAAATACGCAGTATTTT.

This clone was found a few times. The gene calls are TRBV27 and TRBJ1-2; no definite D call. CDR1 and CDR2 from the germline V gene are MNHEY and SMNVEV (reference sequence). Trimming stripped 1 base from V and 8 bases from J, with 14 bases between. This CDR3 contains 14 residues. CDR3 sequence (DNA): TGTGCCAGCAGTTTATATTCTTCGACTAACGGCTACACCTTC. Translated, it gives CASSLYSSTNGYTF.

This chain links TRBV25-1 with TRBJ2-3; 16 bases agree with TRBD2. CDR1 and CDR2 from the germline V gene are MGHDK and SYGVNS. The length of the CDR3 is 17 residues. Trimming at V came to 5 bases and at J to 8 bases, leaving 10 bases not matched to a gene. CDR3 sequence: CASSSRPGTSGGATQYF. The CDR3 region has the DNA TGTGCCAGCAGTTCTCGTCCCGGGACTAGCGGGGGGGCTACGCAGTATTTT. Variable domain in full (rest from reference TRBV25-1 and TRBJ2-3): EADIYQTPRYLVIGTGKKITLECSQTMGHDKMYWYQQDPGMELHLIHYSYGVNSTEKGDLSSESTVSRIRTEHFPLTLESARPSHTSQYLCASSSRPGTSGGATQYFGPGTRLTVL.

This clone was counted once. The rearrangement uses TRBV29-1 and TRBJ1-2; perhaps TRBD1 as D (5 bases). CDR1 SQVTM and CDR2 ANQGSEA come from the germline V gene. V gave up 7 bases and J gave up 2 bases, with 8 bases separating them. This CDR3 is built from 11 residues. The CDR3 sequence is CSARDNYGYTF. As DNA, the CDR3 is TGCAGCGCCAGGGACAACTATGGCTACACCTTC.

The J gene is TRBJ2-1, the V gene TRBV28; 8 nucleotides line up with TRBD1. The ends lost 3 bases at V and 7 bases at J; junction bases unmatched: 8. Germline V gene data show CDR1 as MDHEN and CDR2 as SYDVKM. This CDR3 spans 15 amino acids. DNA of the CDR3: TGTGCCAGCAGTTTCTATTCGACAGGGGAGAATGAGCAGTTCTTC. Its protein is CASSFYSTGENEQFF. The variable domain in full, with the rest retrieved from reference TRBV28 and TRBJ2-1, is DVKVTQSSRYLVKRTGEKVFLECVQDMDHENMFWYRQDPGLGLRLIYFSYDVKMKEKGDIPEGYSVSREKKERFSLILESASTNQTSMYLCASSFYSTGENEQFFGPGTRLTVL.

The chain couples TRBV29-1 to TRBJ2-3; TRBD2 agrees at 7 bases. The germline gives CDR1 SQVTM, CDR2 ANQGSEA. CDR3 length: 16 residues. J was trimmed by 0 bases and V by 3 bases; bases with no gene match: 9. CDR3 DNA: TGCAGCGTTGAGTACCACGCGGGGGTGAGCACAGATACGCAGTATTTT. It yields the protein CSVEYHAGVSTDTQYF.

The chain uses TRBV29-1 and TRBJ1-1; the D is unclear. V was trimmed by 6 bases and J by 6 bases, leaving 14 bases between them. This CDR3 comprises 12 residues. CDR1 and CDR2 (germline): SQVTM, ANQGSEA. This chain's CDR3 is CSVPAGGSEAFF. Here the CDR3 DNA reads TGCAGCGTCCCCGCAGGAGGATCTGAAGCTTTCTTT.

The chain carries TRBV29-1 and TRBJ2-7, with 8 nucleotides matching TRBD1. V was clipped by 4 bases and J by 6 bases; unmatched bases: 11. Germline CDR1 is SQVTM and CDR2 is ANQGSEA. The CDR3 is 14 amino acids. As DNA, the CDR3 is TGCAGCGTTGGTGTGGACAGGGCCCCACCCGAGCAGTACTTC. It specifies CSVGVDRAPPEQYF.

The chain uses TRBV29-1 and TRBJ2-3; 9 bases line up with TRBD2. CDR3 length: 21 residues. V lost 6 bases, J lost 2 bases, and 27 bases stayed unmatched. CDR1 is SQVTM, CDR2 ANQGSEA, per germline. The CDR3 coding sequence is TGCAGCGTCCACCGACGACTAGCGGACCTATACACAGATACTGTCACAGATACGCAGTATTTT. This sequence encodes CSVHRRLADLYTDTVTDTQYF.

Points on this clone: Relative to the germline gene, one junction end is altered; a read error may explain this. The chain links TRBV4-2 to TRBJ1-1; D unresolved. This CDR3 is built from 11 residues. Germline V gene sequence: CDR1 LGHNA, CDR2 YNFKEQ. DNA of the CDR3: TGTGCCAGCAGCCAATACCGACGTACACGCTTT. This gives the protein CASSQYRRTRF.

Regarding this clone: Additional DNA sequences in this sample encode the identical CDR3. This chain joins TRBV7-2 and TRBJ2-1; D is unclear. Trimming removed 5 bases at V and 5 bases at J, with 10 bases between. This CDR3 is 13 amino acids long. Per germline, CDR1 SGHTA and CDR2 FQGNSA. CDR3 nucleotides: TGTGCCAGCAGCCCCGGACCCAACAATGAGCAGTTCTTC. Its protein is CASSPGPNNEQFF.

The gene calls are TRBV29-1 and TRBJ2-3, with D maybe TRBD1 (6 bases). V was clipped by 0 bases and J by 1 base, with 14 bases between them. Germline lookup yields CDR1 SQVTM and CDR2 ANQGSEA. The CDR3 runs 16 residues. The CDR3 sequence: CSVEDGVGARTDTQYF. The CDR3 DNA is TGCAGCGTTGAAGATGGTGTGGGGGCGCGCACAGATACGCAGTATTTT.

The gene calls are TRBV5-1 and TRBJ2-3; 8 nucleotides agree with TRBD1. The junction had 15 bases not matched to a gene; V was cut back by 4 bases and J by 5 bases. CDR1 is SGHRS and CDR2 is YFSETQ in the germline V gene. The CDR3 has 17 residues. In nucleotides, the CDR3 is TGCGCCAGCAGCCCCGTTTGGGCAGGGGGCTTGGTAGATACGCAGTATTTT. Translation gives CASSPVWAGGLVDTQYF.

The J gene is TRBJ1-6, the V gene TRBV7-2; 8 bases line up with TRBD1. Germline CDR1 is SGHTA and CDR2 is FQGNSA. This CDR3 is built from 16 residues. J was trimmed by 3 bases and V by 4 bases; bases with no gene match: 5. The CDR3 DNA reads as TGTGCCAGCAGCTCAGGACAGGGCGACTATAATTCACCCCTCCACTTT. It codes for CASSSGQGDYNSPLHF.

This clone was seen more than once but under ten times. The V call is TRBV9, the J call TRBJ2-1, with 7 positions matching TRBD1. The germline gives CDR1 SGDLS, CDR2 YYNGEE. Unmatched junction bases numbered 2, after V lost 0 bases and J lost 2 bases. This CDR3 region has 15 residues. Here the CDR3 DNA reads TGTGCCAGCAGCGTAGATCAGGGGGCCTACAATGAGCAGTTCTTC. Translated: CASSVDQGAYNEQFF. The variable domain in full, completed from reference TRBV9 and TRBJ2-1, reads DSGVTQTPKHLITATGQRVTLRCSPRSGDLSVYWYQQSLDQGLQFLIQYYNGEERAKGNILERFSAQQFPDLHSELNLSSLELGDSALYFCASSVDQGAYNEQFFGPGTRLTVL.

The chain links TRBV14 to TRBJ2-5; D is unresolved. Deletions cut 1 base from V and 5 bases from J, with 8 bases between. The CDR3 has 13 residues. The germline V gene has CDR1 SGHDN and CDR2 FVKESK. CDR3: CASSQGQLETQYF. As DNA, the CDR3 is TGTGCCAGCAGCCAAGGGCAATTGGAGACCCAGTACTTC.

The chain carries TRBV29-1 and TRBJ1-1; no clear D gene. CDR3 length: 10 amino acids. Germline V gives CDR1 SQVTM, CDR2 ANQGSEA. The V gene lost 4 bases and the J gene lost 2 bases, with 2 bases spanning the gap. The CDR3 sequence: CSVVNTEAFF. DNA for the CDR3: TGCAGCGTTGTTAACACTGAAGCTTTCTTT.

Concerning this clone: Distinct nucleotide sequences in the sample also encode this CDR3. The V call is TRBV18, the J call TRBJ2-5; D remains unclear. Trimming cost V 2 bases and J 2 bases, with 6 bases left between them. Germline V gene data show CDR1 as KGHSH and CDR2 as LQKENI. The CDR3 is 13 residues long. Here the CDR3 DNA reads TGTGCCAGCTCACCAGGCCAGCAAGAGACCCAGTACTTC. Translating gives CASSPGQQETQYF.

The V and J genes are TRBV30 and TRBJ2-3; D may be TRBD2 (6 bases). Trimming cost V 0 bases and J 3 bases, with 10 bases left between them. Germline V lookup: CDR1 GTSNPN, CDR2 SVGIG (reference sequence). This CDR3 is 14 amino acids long. The CDR3 nucleotides are TGTGCCTGGAGTGTACGGGGGAGTACAGATACGCAGTATTTT. Translation: CAWSVRGSTDTQYF. Supplemented by reference TRBV30 and TRBJ2-3, the full variable domain reads SQTIHQWPATLVQPVGSPLSLECTVEGTSNPNLYWYRQAAGRGLQLLFYSVGIGQISSEVPQNLSASRPQDRQFILSSKKLLLSDSGFYLCAWSVRGSTDTQYFGPGTRLTVL.

The rearrangement links TRBV13 to TRBJ2-5; D remains unclear. Trimming took 5 bases from V and 6 from J, leaving 10 bases between them. CDR1 is PRHDT and CDR2 is FYEKMQ in the germline V gene (reference sequence). This CDR3 region has 12 residues. CDR3 sequence (DNA): TGTGCCAGCAGCCCCGCCGGCCAGACCCAGTACTTC. Translated, it gives CASSPAGQTQYF.